A single sample is the source of the 16 T cell receptor beta chains below, sequenced in a study of blood T cell repertoires in COVID-19. Sequenced by immunoSEQ multiplex PCR; TCRdb stores in-frame clones only, minus some. The table includes about 130,000 clones, about 86% detected once. Sequencing was done on a sample of peripheral blood. The receptors were sampled from a woman aged 45-65 years who had recovered from COVID-19.

V is TRBV10-3 and J is TRBJ2-1; 14 bases are a match to TRBD2. Germline V lookup: CDR1 ENHRY, CDR2 SYGVKD. V shed 3 bases, J shed 8 bases, and the junction held 6 bases outside the gene matches. This CDR3 is built from 16 residues. CDR3 nucleotides: TGTGCCATCAGTGACATGGGACTAGCGGGAGACCATGAGCAGTTCTTC. Its translation is CAISDMGLAGDHEQFF.

This clone was detected once. The V gene is TRBV11-3, the J gene TRBJ2-1; 8 bases match TRBD2. J was trimmed by 7 bases and V by 5 bases; bases with no gene match: 10. CDR1 is SGHNT, CDR2 YENEEA, per germline. The CDR3 length is 15 residues. The DNA for the CDR3 is TGTGCCAGCAGCCCCCGGACTAGCAGAAAGAATGAGCAGTTCTTC. Translation gives CASSPRTSRKNEQFF. The full variable domain, completed using reference TRBV11-3 and TRBJ2-1, is EAGVVQSPRYKIIEKKQPVAFWCNPISGHNTLYWYLQNLGQGPELLIRYENEEAVDDSQLPKDRFSAERLKGVDSTLKIQPAELGDSAVYLCASSPRTSRKNEQFFGPGTRLTVL.

The rearrangement links TRBV7-9 to TRBJ1-5, with 7 bases lining up with TRBD1. J gave up 4 bases and V 1 base, and 7 bases lay outside the gene matches. CDR3 length: 16 amino acids. Germline-derived CDR1 and CDR2 are SEHNR and FQNEAQ (reference sequence). CDR3 amino acids: CASSLVVGTENQPQHF. The CDR3 DNA reads TGTGCCAGCAGCTTAGTGGTTGGGACAGAAAATCAGCCCCAGCATTTT.

The chain employs TRBV4-3 and TRBJ2-1; tentative D call: TRBD2 (5 bases). Per the germline V gene, CDR1 is LGHNA and CDR2 is YSLEER. Deletions cut 4 bases from V and 1 base from J, with 11 bases between. The CDR3 is 15 residues long. The CDR3 region has the DNA TGCGCCAGCAGCCCACGCACTAGTTCCTACAATGAGCAGTTCTTC. It yields the protein CASSPRTSSYNEQFF.

The chain has TRBV7-9 and TRBJ2-7, with D perhaps TRBD1 (6 bases). V lost 1 base and J lost 2, with 12 bases in between. This CDR3 is 15 amino acids long. CDR1 and CDR2 (germline): SEHNR, FQNEAQ (reference sequence). The chain's CDR3 is CASSLVTGSTYEQYF. The CDR3 DNA sequence: TGTGCCAGCAGCTTAGTCACAGGGTCTACCTACGAGCAGTACTTC.

This clone was counted once. V gene TRBV18 combines with J gene TRBJ2-1, with 7 bases that match TRBD2. J lost 7 bases, V lost 2 bases, and 14 bases had no gene match. The CDR3 has 17 amino acids. Germline-derived CDR1 and CDR2 are KGHSH and LQKENI. CDR3: CASSPVLLTQGGNEQFF. Here the CDR3 DNA reads TGTGCCAGCTCACCAGTTCTTTTGACTCAGGGAGGGAATGAGCAGTTCTTC.

The chain couples TRBV7-9 to TRBJ1-3, with 8 bases identical to TRBD1. There are 14 residues in the CDR3. Trimming took 5 bases from V and 4 from J; bases not matched to a gene: 4. Germline V gives CDR1 SEHNR, CDR2 FQNEAQ (reference sequence). CDR3 sequence reads: CASSKDRVGNTIYF. The DNA of the CDR3 is TGTGCCAGCAGCAAGGACAGGGTCGGAAACACCATATATTTT.

This clone has a handful of counts. This chain connects TRBV4-2 to TRBJ2-5; tentative D call: TRBD2 (5 bases). V was pared by 1 base and J by 5 bases, with 23 bases between. This CDR3 region has 18 residues. Germline V gene sequence: CDR1 LGHNA, CDR2 YNFKEQ. CDR3 sequence: CASSQAIGSGSLGETQYF. The CDR3 coding sequence is TGTGCCAGCAGCCAAGCAATAGGGAGCGGATCTCTCGGGGAGACCCAGTACTTC.

The CDR3 sequence is CASSIALTGSSGYTF. In nucleotides, the CDR3 is TGTGCCAGTAGTATCGCACTTACAGGGTCGAGTGGCTACACCTTC. This chain links TRBV19 with TRBJ1-2; tentative D call: TRBD1 (6 bases). CDR1 and CDR2 from the germline V gene are LNHDA and SQIVND (reference sequence). CDR3 length equals 15 residues. V was shortened by 3 bases and J by 7 bases, with 18 bases between the two germline ends. The variable domain in full, completed from reference TRBV19 and TRBJ1-2, reads DGGITQSPKYLFRKEGQNVTLSCEQNLNHDAMYWYRQDPGQGLRLIYYSQIVNDFQKGDIAEGYSVSREKKESFPLTVTSAQKNPTAFYLCASSIALTGSSGYTFGSGTRLTVV.

V and J are TRBV18 and TRBJ1-1; no firm D call. Germline CDR1 reads KGHSH; CDR2 reads LQKENI. The CDR3 is 15 residues long. With 1 base removed from V and 0 bases from J, the gap between germline ends came to 9 bases. The CDR3, as DNA: TGTGCCAGCTCACCACGGGCCATGATGAACACTGAAGCTTTCTTT. Its protein is CASSPRAMMNTEAFF.

The J gene is TRBJ1-1, the V gene TRBV6-2 or TRBV6-3; D possibly corresponds to TRBD1 (5 bases). The CDR3 runs 11 residues. CDR1 and CDR2 from the germline V gene are MNHEY and SVGEGT. V lost 2 bases to trimming and J lost 8 bases, with 6 bases between them. The DNA of the CDR3 is TGTGCCAGCAGTTACCGGGGGGAAGCTTTCTTT. This translates into CASSYRGEAFF.

The chain links TRBV5-4 to TRBJ2-1, with D possibly TRBD1 on 5 matching bases. CDR1 is SGHNT, CDR2 YYREEE, per germline (reference sequence). Between the trimmed V and J ends, which lost 0 bases and 9 bases, there was a span of 16 bases. This CDR3 spans 15 amino acids. Here the CDR3 reads CASSLDSTSQGEQFF. The CDR3 DNA is TGTGCCAGCAGCTTGGATAGTACCAGTCAGGGTGAGCAGTTCTTC. Together with reference TRBV5-4 and TRBJ2-1, the CDR3 gives the full variable domain: ETGVTQSPTHLIKTRGQQVTLRCSSQSGHNTVSWYQQALGQGPQFIFQYYREEENGRGNFPPRFSGLQFPNYSSELNVNALELDDSALYLCASSLDSTSQGEQFFGPGTRLTVL.

The chain recombines TRBV7-2 with TRBJ2-7; 9 positions agree with TRBD2. V lost 5 bases and J lost 6; bases outside the gene matches: 8. The CDR3 consists of 14 residues. The germline CDR1 and CDR2 sequences are SGHTA and FQGNSA. The CDR3 coding sequence is TGTGCCAGCAGCCTCGAGGGACTAGCAAGCGAGCAGTACTTC. It is translated as CASSLEGLASEQYF.

J is TRBJ1-5 and V is TRBV15; 7 bases are a match to TRBD1. V dropped 5 bases and J dropped 4; count of bases not matched to a gene: 8. Germline CDR1 is LNHNV and CDR2 is YYDKDF (reference sequence). This CDR3 spans 15 amino acids. CDR3 nucleotides: TGTGCCACCAGCTACAGACAGGGTCCAAATCAGCCCCAGCATTTT. Protein: CATSYRQGPNQPQHF. Filled out from reference TRBV15 and TRBJ1-5, the complete variable domain reads DAMVIQNPRYQVTQFGKPVTLSCSQTLNHNVMYWYQQKSSQAPKLLFHYYDKDFNNEADTPDNFQSRRPNTSFCFLDIRSPGLGDTAMYLCATSYRQGPNQPQHFGDGTRLSIL.

The J gene is TRBJ1-5, the V gene TRBV19; D is possibly TRBD1 (5 bases). Looked up from germline, CDR1 is LNHDA and CDR2 is SQIVND (reference sequence). The ends were cut back, 10 bases at V and 2 bases at J, with 21 bases in the middle. The CDR3 covers 16 residues. CDR3 DNA: TGTGCCACAACTCGAATTGGAGGGGCTCGCAATCAGCCCCAGCATTTT. Encoded protein: CATTRIGGARNQPQHF.

The chain couples TRBV7-2 to TRBJ2-7; the match to TRBD1 covers 10 bases. V lost 2 bases, J lost 7 bases, and 5 bases stayed unmatched. The CDR3 is 14 residues long. Germline assignment: CDR1 SGHTA and CDR2 FQGNSA. The CDR3 nucleotides are TGTGCCAGCAGCTTAAAGACAGGGGGCTGGGAGCAGTACTTC. This gives the protein CASSLKTGGWEQYF.